What follows are 22 T cell receptor beta chains derived from one specimen sequenced in a study of blood T cell repertoires in COVID-19. Assay used: immunoSEQ multiplex PCR; TCRdb lists only in-frame clones, some missing. The data hold roughly 200,000 clones, with approximately 78% observed a single time. The sequenced sample consisted of peripheral blood. Receptors originate from a woman aged 80 or older with active or convalescent COVID-19.

V and J are TRBV2 and TRBJ2-1; TRBD1 is a possible D gene (6 bases). The CDR3 loop spans 16 amino acids. Germline lookup yields CDR1 SNHLY and CDR2 FYNNEI. Trimming took off 4 bases at V and 7 bases at J, with 20 bases between the two ends. The chain's CDR3 is CASSAWGRPPQNEQFF. The DNA of the CDR3 is TGTGCCAGCAGTGCCTGGGGGCGTCCCCCTCAGAATGAGCAGTTCTTC.

The chain uses TRBV28 and TRBJ1-3; 9 bases are a match to TRBD1. With 7 bases clipped from V and 4 bases from J, the junction kept 5 bases outside the gene matches. From germline, CDR1 is MDHEN and CDR2 SYDVKM. The CDR3 extends over 14 amino acids. CDR3 sequence reads: CASIRDRDGNTIYF. The CDR3 nucleotides read TGTGCCAGCATTCGGGACAGGGACGGAAACACCATATATTTT. Together with reference TRBV28 and TRBJ1-3, the CDR3 gives the full variable domain: DVKVTQSSRYLVKRTGEKVFLECVQDMDHENMFWYRQDPGLGLRLIYFSYDVKMKEKGDIPEGYSVSREKKERFSLILESASTNQTSMYLCASIRDRDGNTIYFGEGSWLTVV.

The CDR3 DNA is TGCGCCAGCAGCCAGGGGGGACAGACTACTAACTATGGCTACACCTTC. Translating gives CASSQGGQTTNYGYTF. This chain joins TRBV4-3 and TRBJ1-2; TRBD1 matches 7 bases. This CDR3 is built from 16 residues. The trim removed 3 bases at V and 0 bases at J, leaving 7 bases unmatched. Germline V gene lookup returns CDR1 LGHNA and CDR2 YSLEER.

CDR3 amino acids: CASSQSGRVGELFF. The DNA for the CDR3 is TGTGCCAGCAGCCAATCCGGGAGAGTCGGGGAGCTGTTTTTT. This chain joins TRBV3-1 (or the pseudogene TRBV3-2) and TRBJ2-2; TRBD2 is a possible D gene (6 bases). Deletions cut 2 bases from V and 7 bases from J, with 11 bases between. Germline V gene data show CDR1 as LGHDT and CDR2 as YNNKEL (reference sequence). This CDR3 comprises 14 residues.

The chain combines TRBV3-1 (or the pseudogene TRBV3-2) with TRBJ1-1, with 8 bases matching TRBD1. There are 15 residues in the CDR3. Germline V CDR1 and CDR2: LGHDT, YNNKEL (reference sequence). The V gene end was trimmed by 3 bases and the J gene end by 1 base; junction bases not matched to a gene: 4. CDR3 sequence reads: CASSHGDRPNTEAFF. DNA of the CDR3: TGTGCCAGCAGCCACGGGGACAGGCCGAACACTGAAGCTTTCTTT.

This clone was observed a single time. The chain combines TRBV6-1 with TRBJ1-5; D may be TRBD1 (5 bases). Germline CDR1 and CDR2: MNHNS and SASEGT. V lost 3 bases to trimming and J lost 2 bases, with 14 bases between them. CDR3 size: 16 residues. In DNA form, the CDR3 reads TGTGCCAGCAGTGATATCAGGGCTGGTGGCAATCAGCCCCAGCATTTT. It codes for CASSDIRAGGNQPQHF.

The gene calls are TRBV5-1 and TRBJ1-3, with D uncertain. The CDR3 runs 14 residues. Germline V gene sequence: CDR1 SGHRS, CDR2 YFSETQ. V lost 4 bases and J lost 10, with 18 bases in between. The CDR3 loop is CASSQTYNRGTIYF. Written as DNA, the CDR3 is TGCGCCAGCAGCCAGACATACAATCGAGGGACCATATATTTT.

The V and J genes are TRBV29-1 and TRBJ2-3; D is unclear. CDR3 length: 14 residues. Germline CDR1 SQVTM, CDR2 ANQGSEA. V lost 3 bases to trimming and J lost 6 bases, with 16 bases between them. The CDR3 is CSVEARLLQDTQYF. CDR3 nucleotides: TGCAGCGTTGAGGCTAGACTTCTTCAGGATACGCAGTATTTT.

This chain connects TRBV28 to TRBJ1-2; a possible D gene is TRBD1 (6 bases). Trimming took 6 bases from V and 6 from J, leaving 20 bases between them. The CDR3 is 15 amino acids. Germline V gene data show CDR1 as MDHEN and CDR2 as SYDVKM. This CDR3 reads CASSTKRGFWNGYTF. In nucleotides, the CDR3 is TGTGCCAGCAGCACCAAGAGGGGGTTTTGGAATGGCTACACCTTC.

V and J are TRBV20-1 and TRBJ1-2, with a weak D call TRBD1 (5 bases). The CDR3 has 13 residues. Trimming pared 3 bases from V and 9 bases from J, leaving 17 bases between. In germline, CDR1 is DFQATT, CDR2 SNEGSKA (reference sequence). The CDR3 nucleotides read TGCAGTGCTAGTTTTAGTAGGGGCCGTAGCTACACCTTC. Amino acids: CSASFSRGRSYTF.

The chain links TRBV25-1 to TRBJ1-5, with 8 bases aligning to TRBD1. With 5 bases clipped from V and 6 bases from J, the junction kept 6 bases outside the gene matches. Germline V CDR1 and CDR2: MGHDK, SYGVNS. The CDR3 consists of 14 residues. The CDR3 DNA reads TGTGCCAGCAGTACTGGACAGGGAGGTCAGCCCCAGCATTTT. Its protein product is CASSTGQGGQPQHF.

The chain carries TRBV7-2 and TRBJ2-7; 10 bases agree with TRBD1. The CDR3 has 15 residues. V lost 5 bases and J lost 3; bases outside the gene matches: 7. Germline assignment: CDR1 SGHTA and CDR2 FQGNSA. Written as DNA, the CDR3 is TGTGCCAGCAGCGCGAGGACAGGGGGTAGCTACGAGCAGTACTTC. Translated: CASSARTGGSYEQYF.

The genes are TRBV28 and TRBJ2-1; 8 bases are a match to TRBD1. The V segment lost 3 bases and the J segment 2 bases; nucleotides outside the gene matches: 3. The CDR3 is 15 amino acids. Germline loops: CDR1 MDHEN, CDR2 SYDVKM. This chain's CDR3 is CASSFSGGAYNEQFF. In nucleotides, the CDR3 is TGTGCCAGCAGTTTTTCAGGGGGCGCCTACAATGAGCAGTTCTTC.

The V gene is TRBV7-9, the J gene TRBJ2-1, with D perhaps matching TRBD1 (5 bases). The V gene's germline CDR1 is SEHNR and CDR2 FQNEAQ (reference sequence). V was cut by 3 bases and J by 10 bases, with 13 bases left in between. This CDR3 is 13 amino acids long. Here the CDR3 reads CASSFLGQGEQFF. For the CDR3, the DNA is TGTGCCAGCAGCTTCCTAGGACAAGGAGAGCAGTTCTTC.

The V and J genes are TRBV11-3 and TRBJ2-1; 12 nucleotides agree with TRBD1. Germline V gives CDR1 SGHNT, CDR2 YENEEA. CDR3 length: 15 residues. V lost 6 bases to trimming and J lost 8 bases; unmatched junction nucleotides: 8. CDR3 nucleotides: TGTGCCAGCAGTTCCCGGGACAGGGGGCCGTATGAGCAGTTCTTC. This gives the protein CASSSRDRGPYEQFF. The full variable domain, its missing parts supplied by reference TRBV11-3 and TRBJ2-1, is EAGVVQSPRYKIIEKKQPVAFWCNPISGHNTLYWYLQNLGQGPELLIRYENEEAVDDSQLPKDRFSAERLKGVDSTLKIQPAELGDSAVYLCASSSRDRGPYEQFFGPGTRLTVL.

CDR3 nucleotide sequence: TGCGCCAGCAGCCAAGGGGGGACAGGGGGCAATCATGGCTACACCTTC. This gives the protein CASSQGGTGGNHGYTF. The chain links TRBV4-1 to TRBJ1-2; the match to TRBD1 covers 12 bases. V was clipped by 1 base and J by 6 bases; unmatched bases: 6. Per germline, CDR1 MGHRA and CDR2 YSYEKL. The CDR3 has 16 residues.

The V call is TRBV7-2, the J call TRBJ2-5; 12 bases map to TRBD1. V shed 1 base and J 3 bases; nucleotides not matched to a gene: 3. From germline, CDR1 is SGHTA and CDR2 FQGNSA. The CDR3 totals 16 residues. CDR3 bases: TGTGCCAGCAGCTTAGTTGGGACAGGGGGCGAAGAGACCCAGTACTTC. Encoded protein: CASSLVGTGGEETQYF. The full variable domain, in which reference TRBV7-2 and TRBJ2-5 provide the parts outside the CDR3, is GAGVSQSPSNKVTEKGKDVELRCDPISGHTALYWYRQSLGQGLEFLIYFQGNSAPDKSGLPSDRFSAERTGGSVSTLTIQRTQQEDSAVYLCASSLVGTGGEETQYFGPGTRLLVL.

V usage is TRBV5-8 and J usage is TRBJ1-5, with D unclear. CDR1 is SGHTS and CDR2 is YDEGEE in the germline V gene. V lost 0 bases and J 4 bases, leaving 11 bases between the germline ends. The CDR3 length is 15 residues. CDR3 protein: CASSLATMRNQPQHF. The CDR3, as DNA: TGTGCCAGCAGCTTGGCTACTATGAGGAATCAGCCCCAGCATTTT.

J is TRBJ2-2 and V is TRBV5-1, with 10 bases that match TRBD2. After removal of 4 bases from V and 6 bases from J, the junction contained 9 bases not matched to a gene. Germline V lookup: CDR1 SGHRS, CDR2 YFSETQ. The CDR3 is 16 residues long. The CDR3 region has the DNA TGCGCCAGCAGCCCGCCCGCCAGCGGGGGGGCCGGGGAGCTGTTTTTT. Translation gives CASSPPASGGAGELFF.

This clone was detected a few times. This rearrangement joins TRBV7-9 to TRBJ2-3; TRBD2 matches at 7 bases. This CDR3 is 14 amino acids long. The ends lost 5 bases at V and 0 bases at J; junction bases unmatched: 2. CDR1 and CDR2 from the germline V gene are SEHNR and FQNEAQ (reference sequence). The CDR3 spells CASSGTTSTDTQYF. CDR3 bases: TGTGCCAGCAGCGGGACTACAAGCACAGATACGCAGTATTTT.

This chain links TRBV7-2 with TRBJ2-7, with D possibly matching TRBD1 (5 bases). Germline assignment: CDR1 SGHTA and CDR2 FQGNSA. Trimming removed 2 bases from V and 2 bases from J, with 16 bases in between. The CDR3 length is 16 residues. This CDR3 is CASSLQPGRNPYEQYF. The CDR3 bases are TGTGCCAGCAGCTTACAGCCAGGGCGTAATCCCTACGAGCAGTACTTC.

The chain uses TRBV27 and TRBJ1-2, with 11 bases identical to TRBD1. Germline trimming cut 0 bases from V and 7 bases from J; bases unmatched to any gene: 4. The CDR3 runs to 15 residues. The germline gives CDR1 MNHEY, CDR2 SMNVEV (reference sequence). CDR3 sequence (DNA): TGTGCCAGCAGTTTATCAGGACAGGGGGCCTTTGGCTACACCTTC. Encoded protein: CASSLSGQGAFGYTF.